This T cell receptor beta chain was identified during a study of T cell changes during pregnancy in multiple sclerosis. Repertoires were generated with immunoSEQ multiplex PCR, while TCRdb's copy carries only in-frame clones and drops some. The data contain 90,000 to 150,000 clones, about 94% of them singletons. The germline V gene encodes CDR1 MNHEY and CDR2 SVGAGI. The V and J ends lost 5 bases and 4 bases respectively, with 11 bases between them. This CDR3 contains 13 residues. The TCR was taken from a female donor with multiple sclerosis, enrolled in a pregnancy study. Material: peripheral blood, obtained before pregnancy. The chain employs TRBV6-5 and TRBJ1-2, with D unclear. The CDR3 region is CASSEDPVYGYTF. The DNA of the CDR3 is TGTGCCAGCAGTGAAGATCCGGTCTATGGCTACACCTTC.